Below are 11 T cell receptor beta chains sequenced from a single sample in a study of tumor-infiltrating lymphocytes in primary liver carcinoma. With a constant-region primer, TCR beta cDNA was made from around 520 ng of total RNA. Researchers made the TCR beta libraries by running three nested multiplex PCR rounds with slightly modified ARM-PCR. The study ran its first two PCR rounds for roughly 11 cycles each, using TRBV1-TRBV30 forward primers and a C-beta reverse primer. TCRdb re-called the multiplex PCR reads through MiXCR, storing one row per CDR3 protein. Among approximately 330,000 distinct CDR3 sequences listed, less than 75% were seen once. In addition to blood RNA drawn from unsorted whole blood, germline DNA was extracted. The sequenced sample consisted of peripheral blood. The receptors were sampled from a man aged 40-49 years with primary liver carcinoma and hepatitis B virus infection.

The V call is TRBV28, the J call TRBJ2-7, with a tentative D call TRBD1 (6 bases). In germline, CDR1 is MDHEN, CDR2 SYDVKM. V was trimmed by 6 bases and J by 4 bases, leaving 22 bases between them. The CDR3 totals 16 residues. CDR3 sequence: CASSPTGSHLLYEQYF. CDR3 nucleotides: TGTGCCAGCAGCCCGACAGGATCGCACCTCCTTTACGAGCAGTACTTC.

This clonotype has only a few counts. This chain links TRBV28 with TRBJ1-1, with D perhaps TRBD1 (6 bases). CDR1 and CDR2 (germline): MDHEN, SYDVKM. V lost 3 bases and J 1 base, leaving 12 bases between the germline ends. The CDR3 contains 15 residues. Here the CDR3 reads CASSFSSRGNTEAFF. As DNA, the CDR3 is TGTGCCAGCAGTTTCTCGTCCAGGGGGAACACTGAAGCTTTCTTT. The complete variable domain, with remaining parts taken from reference TRBV28 and TRBJ1-1, reads DVKVTQSSRYLVKRTGEKVFLECVQDMDHENMFWYRQDPGLGLRLIYFSYDVKMKEKGDIPEGYSVSREKKERFSLILESASTNQTSMYLCASSFSSRGNTEAFFGQGTRLTVV.

With respect to this clonotype: This sequence may be a read error, since a much larger clone differs from it by one base. This chain connects TRBV29-1 to TRBJ2-1; D unresolved. In germline, CDR1 is SQVTM, CDR2 ANQGSEA. The CDR3 is made up of 11 amino acids. The CDR3 sequence is CNVVRYNEQFF. The DNA of the CDR3 is TGCAACGTTGTAAGGTACAATGAGCAGTTCTTC.

This chain links TRBV29-1 with TRBJ1-5; D is unclear. Trimming cost V 7 bases and J 6 bases, with 16 bases left between them. This CDR3 spans 13 amino acids. Germline CDR1 is SQVTM and CDR2 is ANQGSEA. The CDR3 DNA reads as TGCAGCGCCCAAACAGCGCTCTCTCAGCCCCAGCATTTT. This sequence encodes CSAQTALSQPQHF.

The CDR3 sequence: CASRREEADTQYF. CDR3 nucleotides: TGCGCCAGCCGTCGAGAAGAGGCAGATACGCAGTATTTT. The chain employs TRBV5-1 and TRBJ2-3, with D unclear. V dropped 7 bases and J dropped 4 bases, with 13 bases sitting between them. Germline V gene sequence: CDR1 SGHRS, CDR2 YFSETQ. The CDR3 extends over 13 amino acids.

As for this clonotype: Germline and junction disagree at one end, which may indicate a read error. This sequence joins TRBV11-2 and TRBJ2-5; 7 bases agree with TRBD1. The CDR3 loop spans 14 amino acids. The germline gives CDR1 SGHAT, CDR2 FQNNGV. The CDR3 spells CASSSTGVQEIQYF. CDR3 nucleotide sequence: TGTGCCAGCAGCTCAACAGGGGTGCAAGAGATCCAGTATTTC.

For this clonotype: A much larger clonotype is one base distant, so this may be a read error. The chain employs TRBV6-6 and TRBJ2-1; 9 bases map to TRBD2. This CDR3 is built from 16 residues. Looked up from germline, CDR1 is MNHNY and CDR2 is SVGAGI (reference sequence). The CDR3 DNA sequence: TGTGGCAGCAGTGACGGGGGGACTAGCTTTGGTAATGAGCAGTTCTTC. Amino acids: CGSSDGGTSFGNEQFF.

This clonotype was seen many times. The genes are TRBV6-2 or TRBV6-3 and TRBJ2-7, with 7 bases fitting TRBD1. The length of the CDR3 is 17 residues. Trimming at V came to 1 base and at J to 5 bases, leaving 14 bases not matched to a gene. Germline values: CDR1 MNHEY, CDR2 SVGEGT. CDR3 bases: TGTGCCAGCAGTTACTACGAGTACAGGGGTAGTTTCGACGAGCAGTACTTC. This gives the protein CASSYYEYRGSFDEQYF.

The chain combines TRBV4-2 with TRBJ2-1; 7 bases line up with TRBD2. The CDR3 length is 21 residues. Per germline, CDR1 LGHNA and CDR2 YNFKEQ. The V and J ends lost 5 bases and 2 bases, in that order; junction bases with no gene match: 24. In DNA form, the CDR3 reads TGTGCCAGCAGCGAGATCCCTAGCGGTACCGTTTTTCGAAATCCCTACAATGAGCAGTTCTTC. This translates into CASSEIPSGTVFRNPYNEQFF.

Notes on this clonotype: Being one base from a much bigger clone, this may be a read error. V and J are TRBV4-3 and TRBJ2-2; D call uncertain. The germline CDR1 and CDR2 sequences are LGHNA and YSLEER. The CDR3 is made up of 14 amino acids. The CDR3 region has the DNA TGCTCCAGCAGCCAAGATCGCGGCACCGGGGAGCTGTTTTTT. Translation: CSSSQDRGTGELFF.

Turning to this clonotype: One end of the junction is discordant with germline, which a read error may explain. V usage is TRBV5-4 and J usage is TRBJ2-1; D might be TRBD1 or TRBD2, each matching 5 bases. The V gene's germline CDR1 is SGHNT and CDR2 YYREEE (reference sequence). CDR3 length: 16 residues. The CDR3 nucleotides read TGTACCAGCAGCCTATCGGCAGGGAGCTCCTACAATGAGCAGTTCTTC. It encodes CTSSLSAGSSYNEQFF.